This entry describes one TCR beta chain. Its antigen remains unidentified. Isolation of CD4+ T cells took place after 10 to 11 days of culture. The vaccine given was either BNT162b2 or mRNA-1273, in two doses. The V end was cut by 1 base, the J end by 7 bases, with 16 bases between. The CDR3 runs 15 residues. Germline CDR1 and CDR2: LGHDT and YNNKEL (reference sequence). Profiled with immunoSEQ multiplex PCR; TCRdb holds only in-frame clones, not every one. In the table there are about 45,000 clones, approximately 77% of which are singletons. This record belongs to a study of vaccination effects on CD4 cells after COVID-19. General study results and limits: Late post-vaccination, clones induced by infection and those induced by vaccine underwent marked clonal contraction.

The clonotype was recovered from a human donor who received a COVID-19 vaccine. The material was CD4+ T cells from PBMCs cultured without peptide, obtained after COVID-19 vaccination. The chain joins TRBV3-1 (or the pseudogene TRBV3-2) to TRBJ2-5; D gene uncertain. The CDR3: CASSQVRLGSGTQYF. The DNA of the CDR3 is TGTGCCAGCAGCCAAGTACGCCTAGGCTCAGGGACCCAGTACTTC.